This T cell receptor (beta chain) comes out of a study of shared clonotypes between healthy human individuals. On the study more broadly: Each donor's CD4 naive and CD4 memory cells filled three plates apiece, CD8 naive two, and CD8 memory one. Findings of the study overall: Relative to clonotypes present in all four donors, those not shared had lower generation probabilities. The naive CD4 repertoires of a few donors were compared, and roughly 5.1% of clonotypes were shared.

In the case of this clone: What it binds is not known. Other nucleotide sequences in the sample specify the same CDR3.

The V gene's germline CDR1 is LGHNA and CDR2 YNFKEQ. The ends lost 0 bases at V and 3 bases at J; junction bases unmatched: 4. The CDR3 length is 16 residues. Assay execution proceeded at the deep level. The data were produced by immunoSEQ multiplex PCR, yet TCRdb's version contains in-frame clones alone and is incomplete. This sample has almost 750,000 clones, with 72% found just once. Sequencing input: memory CD4+ T cells sorted from blood. Subset given: CD45RA-negative fraction. V and J are TRBV4-2 and TRBJ2-3; 9 positions match TRBD2. This receptor was identified in a woman aged 30 to 39 in good health. For the CDR3, the DNA is TGTGCCAGCAGCCAAGATTTGGCGGGAGGGACAGATACGCAGTATTTT. It specifies CASSQDLAGGTDTQYF.